The TCR beta chain under discussion was sequenced for a study of T cell repertoires in aging, cancer and after chemotherapy. Study at large: Pre- and post-chemotherapy samples were paired from glioblastoma patients treated with temozolomide-based therapy. Points from the study as a whole: Median generation probability rose over the chemotherapy interval in each cancer cohort, suggesting rebound thymic output.

Multiplex touch-down PCR with TRB-A/B primers amplified rearranged V-D-J TRB sequences. TCRdb re-analysed the multiplex PCR reads in MiXCR, keeping a single row per CDR3 protein. The table has around 3,300 distinct CDR3 sequences, around 37% seen once. The template was genomic DNA from peripheral blood, not RNA. Sample share makes this clonotype large. The antigen remains unidentified. The CDR3 is 14 amino acids. Trimming took off 9 bases at V and 2 bases at J, with 17 bases between the two ends. Germline CDR1 MNHEY, CDR2 SVGAGI. V and J are TRBV6-5 and TRBJ2-7; tentatively, D is TRBD1 or TRBD2 (5 bases each). This TCR came from a human donor with a solid tumor. Sequencing was performed on blood. The CDR3 coding sequence is TGTGCCAGTCGTACCCGGGACGCCGCCTACGAGCAGTACTTC. Translation: CASRTRDAAYEQYF.